The entry below describes one T cell receptor beta chain. Its specificity is not known. These data belong to a study of Tregs in tolerant kidney transplant recipients. Some clones are missing from TCRdb's copy, which holds only in-frame ones; the method was immunoSEQ multiplex PCR. In the table there are tens of thousands of clones, roughly 84% of which are singletons. Study-level points and caveats: Tregs expanded with activated donor B cells seemed most donor-specific.

V was trimmed by 1 base and J by 1 base, leaving 7 bases between them. Germline CDR1 reads LGHNA; CDR2 reads YNFKEQ. The CDR3 runs 14 residues. V is TRBV4-2 and J is TRBJ1-1, with a possible D match to TRBD1 (5 bases). What was sequenced was CD4+ T cells from blood. This sequence originates from a human donor in good health. The chain's CDR3 is CASSQGQQNTEAFF. CDR3 bases: TGTGCCAGCAGCCAAGGACAGCAGAACACTGAAGCTTTCTTT.